This T cell receptor (beta chain) appears in the sequencing data of a study of T cell changes during pregnancy in multiple sclerosis. Some clones are missing from TCRdb's copy, which holds only in-frame ones; the method was immunoSEQ multiplex PCR. The sample comprises 90,000 to 120,000 clones, roughly 90% of which are singletons, and around 0.8% rests with the top ten. The CDR3 length is 15 residues. J gave up 5 bases and V 1 base, and 5 bases lay outside the gene matches. Germline assignment: CDR1 LGHNA and CDR2 YNFKEQ. This specimen was peripheral blood, taken in the third trimester of pregnancy. This chain joins TRBV4-2 and TRBJ1-5; 7 bases are a match to TRBD1. The origin of this receptor is a female donor in good health, enrolled as a control in a pregnancy study. This CDR3 is CASSQAIGGYQPQHF. DNA of the CDR3: TGTGCCAGCAGCCAAGCTATAGGGGGCTATCAGCCCCAGCATTTT.